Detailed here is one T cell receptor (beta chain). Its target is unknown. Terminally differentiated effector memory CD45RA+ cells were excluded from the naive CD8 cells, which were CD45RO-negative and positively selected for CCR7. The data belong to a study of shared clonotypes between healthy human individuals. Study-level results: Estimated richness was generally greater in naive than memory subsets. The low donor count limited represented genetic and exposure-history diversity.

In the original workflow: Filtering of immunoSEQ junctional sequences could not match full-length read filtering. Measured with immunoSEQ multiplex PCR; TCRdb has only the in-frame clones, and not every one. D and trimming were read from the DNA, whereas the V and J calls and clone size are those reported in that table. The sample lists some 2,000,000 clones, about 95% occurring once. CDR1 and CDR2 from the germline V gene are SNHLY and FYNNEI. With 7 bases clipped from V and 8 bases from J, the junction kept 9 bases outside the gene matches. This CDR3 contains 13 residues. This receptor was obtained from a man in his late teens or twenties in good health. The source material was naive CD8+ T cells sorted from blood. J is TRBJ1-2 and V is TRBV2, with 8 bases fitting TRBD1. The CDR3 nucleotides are TGTGCCAGCAACCCGACAGGGGCGGGGGGCTACACCTTC. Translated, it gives CASNPTGAGGYTF.